The 27 T cell receptor beta chains presented below share a single source sample, sequenced in a study of blood T cell repertoires in COVID-19. Sequenced by immunoSEQ multiplex PCR; TCRdb stores in-frame clones only, minus some. The repertoire includes some 190,000 clones, approximately 84% of them detected once, and approximately 5% sits in the top ten. The sequencing input was peripheral blood. These TCRs come from a woman aged 80 or over with acute or convalescent COVID-19.

The chain joins TRBV15 to TRBJ1-1; TRBD1 matches at 7 bases. V lost 0 bases to trimming and J lost 10 bases; unmatched junction nucleotides: 8. There are 14 residues in the CDR3. CDR1 is LNHNV, CDR2 YYDKDF, per germline (reference sequence). The CDR3 nucleotides are TGTGCCACCAGCAGAGAAAACAGGGGCGATGGAGCTTTCTTT. Encoded protein: CATSRENRGDGAFF.

This rearrangement joins TRBV12-3 or TRBV12-4 to TRBJ1-2; no clear D gene. V was trimmed by 6 bases and J by 8 bases, leaving 16 bases between them. The CDR3 is 13 residues long. The CDR3 sequence is CASRSRSGWGYTF. Here the CDR3 DNA reads TGTGCCAGCAGGTCCCGGAGCGGGTGGGGCTACACCTTC.

This chain joins TRBV3-1 (or the pseudogene TRBV3-2) and TRBJ2-7; D is possibly TRBD2 (6 bases). Germline CDR1 and CDR2: LGHDT and YNNKEL (reference sequence). Trimming stripped 6 bases from V and 8 bases from J, with 14 bases between. The CDR3 contains 12 residues. CDR3 sequence reads: CASRPHSGKQYF. The CDR3 nucleotides read TGTGCCAGCAGACCTCATAGCGGTAAGCAGTACTTC.

The chain is built from TRBV5-1 and TRBJ1-3, with 7 bases that match TRBD1. CDR3 size: 16 residues. The V gene's germline CDR1 is SGHRS and CDR2 YFSETQ. With 3 bases clipped from V and 0 bases from J, the junction kept 6 bases outside the gene matches. The CDR3 is CASSYLGGLSGNTIYF. As DNA, the CDR3 is TGCGCCAGCAGCTATTTAGGGGGCCTCTCTGGAAACACCATATATTTT.

The chain links TRBV7-2 to TRBJ2-7, with a tentative D call TRBD1 (5 bases). Trimming cost V 4 bases and J 2 bases, with 18 bases left between them. CDR1 is SGHTA and CDR2 is FQGNSA in the germline V gene. The CDR3 runs 16 residues. The CDR3 DNA reads TGTGCCAGCAGCTCCTCCCGGACACGCGTCCCCTACGAGCAGTACTTC. Encoded protein: CASSSSRTRVPYEQYF.

The genes are TRBV5-1 and TRBJ2-7; 11 bases are a match to TRBD2. The CDR3 sequence is 14 residues long. The V gene end was trimmed by 4 bases and the J gene end by 5 bases; junction bases not matched to a gene: 5. Per the germline V gene, CDR1 is SGHRS and CDR2 is YFSETQ. This chain's CDR3 is CASSLTSGSDEQYF. CDR3 DNA sequence: TGCGCCAGCAGCCTCACTAGCGGGAGCGACGAGCAGTACTTC.

The gene calls are TRBV2 and TRBJ2-1; D is perhaps TRBD1 (6 bases). This CDR3 spans 12 amino acids. CDR1 and CDR2 from the germline V gene are SNHLY and FYNNEI. Between the trimmed V and J ends, which lost 10 bases and 7 bases, there was a span of 14 bases. CDR3: CATLEQGNEQFF. The CDR3 region has the DNA TGTGCCACCCTCGAACAGGGAAATGAGCAGTTCTTC.

V usage is TRBV5-1 and J usage is TRBJ2-1; 11 bases fit TRBD2. Losses at the gene ends were 0 bases for V and 4 bases for J; bases not matched to a gene: 3. There are 16 residues in the CDR3. In germline, CDR1 is SGHRS, CDR2 YFSETQ. In nucleotides, the CDR3 is TGCGCCAGCAGCTTGGTGGTAGCGGGAGGGTACAATGAGCAGTTCTTC. Protein product: CASSLVVAGGYNEQFF.

The chain uses TRBV14 and TRBJ2-7; 9 positions agree with TRBD1. Germline V CDR1 and CDR2: SGHDN, FVKESK. J gave up 7 bases and V 4 bases, and 8 bases lay outside the gene matches. There are 14 residues in the CDR3. The CDR3 sequence: CASSPRQGVEEQYF. For the CDR3, the DNA is TGTGCCAGCAGCCCTCGACAGGGGGTGGAAGAGCAGTACTTC.

The chain carries TRBV27 and TRBJ1-1; D is undetermined. The CDR3 runs 15 residues. Germline CDR1 and CDR2: MNHEY and SMNVEV (reference sequence). The V and J ends lost 4 bases and 1 base respectively, with 13 bases between them. The CDR3 loop reads CASSSRLIRNTEAFF. Written as DNA, the CDR3 is TGTGCCAGCAGTTCCAGGTTGATACGGAACACTGAAGCTTTCTTT.

V usage is TRBV7-2 and J usage is TRBJ1-2, with 9 bases lining up with TRBD1. The ends lost 3 bases at V and 5 bases at J; junction bases unmatched: 4. This CDR3 contains 14 residues. CDR1 is SGHTA, CDR2 FQGNSA, per germline. Here the CDR3 DNA reads TGTGCCAGCAGCTTTGCACAGGGGGCATATGGCTACACCTTC. This encodes CASSFAQGAYGYTF. The full variable domain, in which reference TRBV7-2 and TRBJ1-2 provide the parts outside the CDR3, is GAGVSQSPSNKVTEKGKDVELRCDPISGHTALYWYRQSLGQGLEFLIYFQGNSAPDKSGLPSDRFSAERTGGSVSTLTIQRTQQEDSAVYLCASSFAQGAYGYTFGSGTRLTVV.

The gene calls are TRBV28 and TRBJ1-1; D ambiguous. Germline CDR1 reads MDHEN; CDR2 reads SYDVKM. Trimming removed 7 bases from V and 2 bases from J, with 14 bases in between. The CDR3 covers 14 residues. CDR3 bases: TGTGCCAGCACCTTAACGGGAGCCAACACTGAAGCTTTCTTT. It is translated as CASTLTGANTEAFF.

This clone was seen a few times. This rearrangement joins TRBV7-9 to TRBJ1-3; D is ambiguous. Looked up from germline, CDR1 is SEHNR and CDR2 is FQNEAQ (reference sequence). The germline V and J ends were trimmed by 6 bases and 8 bases, with 11 bases remaining between them. CDR3 length: 12 residues. As DNA, the CDR3 is TGTGCCAGCAGTTTACGAGTTGACACCATATATTTT. This codes for CASSLRVDTIYF.

This chain joins TRBV9 and TRBJ2-7; 8 bases are shared with TRBD1. The V segment lost 4 bases and the J segment 3 bases; nucleotides outside the gene matches: 15. The CDR3 is 17 residues long. From germline, CDR1 is SGDLS and CDR2 YYNGEE. The CDR3 sequence is CASSNRQGMGGHYEQYF. CDR3 in DNA: TGTGCCAGCAGCAACAGACAGGGGATGGGAGGCCACTACGAGCAGTACTTC.

As regards this clone: One junction end does not reproduce the germline sequence, and a read error may be involved. This chain joins TRBV27 and TRBJ2-7; D gene uncertain. Germline V gene sequence: CDR1 MNHEY, CDR2 SMNVEV (reference sequence). This CDR3 region has 13 residues. The CDR3 protein is CVSSLHQTYEQYF. CDR3 nucleotides: TGTGTCAGCAGTTTACACCAAACTTACGAGCAGTACTTC.

The CDR3 loop reads CASSQASGTAGYGYTF. CDR3 DNA: TGCGCCAGCAGCCAAGCCTCGGGAACGGCGGGTTATGGCTACACCTTC. V and J are TRBV4-3 and TRBJ1-2, with D uncertain. The V end was cut by 1 base, the J end by 5 bases, with 17 bases between. The CDR3 is 16 residues long. Germline CDR1 is LGHNA and CDR2 is YSLEER.

The chain couples TRBV29-1 to TRBJ1-1; D remains ambiguous. V shed 7 bases and J shed 4 bases, with 13 bases lying between them. This CDR3 has 12 amino acids. Germline V gene sequence: CDR1 SQVTM, CDR2 ANQGSEA. The CDR3 here is CSAQKDFTEAFF. The DNA of the CDR3 is TGCAGCGCCCAGAAGGACTTCACTGAAGCTTTCTTT.

This clone occurred once. The V and J genes are TRBV24-1 and TRBJ1-5, with D hard to call. Trimming took off 3 bases at V and 2 bases at J, with 13 bases between the two ends. The CDR3 totals 16 residues. Germline CDR1 KGHDR, CDR2 SFDVKD. Here the CDR3 DNA reads TGTGCCACCAGTGATGGTAGAGGGTCTGGCAATCAGCCCCAGCATTTT. This codes for CATSDGRGSGNQPQHF.

The chain is built from TRBV28 and TRBJ1-6; TRBD1 matches at 8 bases. The CDR3 contains 17 residues. The germline V gene has CDR1 MDHEN and CDR2 SYDVKM. The J segment lost 5 bases and the V segment lost 3 bases, leaving 9 bases of the junction unmatched. The CDR3 is CASSFKKETGDNSPLHF. CDR3 sequence (DNA): TGTGCCAGCAGTTTTAAAAAGGAGACAGGGGATAATTCACCCCTCCACTTT. Together with reference TRBV28 and TRBJ1-6, the CDR3 gives the full variable domain: DVKVTQSSRYLVKRTGEKVFLECVQDMDHENMFWYRQDPGLGLRLIYFSYDVKMKEKGDIPEGYSVSREKKERFSLILESASTNQTSMYLCASSFKKETGDNSPLHFGNGTRLTVT.

The chain is built from TRBV30 and TRBJ1-2; D perhaps matches TRBD1 (5 bases). CDR3 length: 14 amino acids. V was clipped by 4 bases and J by 3 bases, with 15 bases between them. Germline CDR1 reads GTSNPN; CDR2 reads SVGIG (reference sequence). CDR3 in amino acids: CAWTLTDAYYGYTF. The DNA of the CDR3 is TGTGCCTGGACCTTGACAGACGCTTACTATGGCTACACCTTC.

This rearrangement joins TRBV7-9 to TRBJ1-2, with 9 bases lining up with TRBD1. The CDR3 is 14 residues long. The V and J ends lost 5 bases and 8 bases, in that order; junction bases with no gene match: 9. The germline CDR1 and CDR2 sequences are SEHNR and FQNEAQ (reference sequence). The CDR3 DNA reads TGTGCCAGCAGCCTAACAGGGGGCAGGCACGGCTACACCTTC. It yields the protein CASSLTGGRHGYTF.

The genes are TRBV11-3 and TRBJ2-7; D gene ambiguous. Germline V gene data show CDR1 as SGHNT and CDR2 as YENEEA. The length of the CDR3 is 13 residues. V was pared by 0 bases and J by 6 bases, with 9 bases between. The CDR3 DNA reads as TGTGCCAGCAGCTTAGATCTAACTGGCGAGCAGTACTTC. Its protein is CASSLDLTGEQYF. Together with reference TRBV11-3 and TRBJ2-7, the CDR3 gives the full variable domain: EAGVVQSPRYKIIEKKQPVAFWCNPISGHNTLYWYLQNLGQGPELLIRYENEEAVDDSQLPKDRFSAERLKGVDSTLKIQPAELGDSAVYLCASSLDLTGEQYFGPGTRLTVT.

The chain combines TRBV7-2 with TRBJ2-3; 10 positions agree with TRBD2. The CDR3 is made up of 16 amino acids. CDR1 is SGHTA, CDR2 FQGNSA, per germline. Losses at the gene ends were 0 bases for V and 3 bases for J; bases not matched to a gene: 3. The CDR3 loop reads CASSLASGGGTDTQYF. In DNA, the CDR3 is TGTGCCAGCAGCTTAGCGAGCGGGGGGGGGACAGATACGCAGTATTTT.

CDR3 bases: TGTGCCAGCAGTTACTCCTTGGCTTATAATGGCTACACCTTC. Translation gives CASSYSLAYNGYTF. The chain employs TRBV6-5 and TRBJ1-2; D remains ambiguous. The germline CDR1 and CDR2 sequences are MNHEY and SVGAGI. V was pared by 0 bases and J by 6 bases, with 11 bases between. This CDR3 is built from 14 residues.

V and J are TRBV6-5 and TRBJ1-2; D remains ambiguous. The CDR3 contains 12 residues. Per germline, CDR1 MNHEY and CDR2 SVGAGI. Trimming pared 8 bases from V and 4 bases from J, leaving 11 bases between. The CDR3 nucleotides read TGTGCCAGCGTCTTACAGCCCTATGGCTACACCTTC. This translates into CASVLQPYGYTF.

This clone has a single count. V is TRBV6-2 or TRBV6-3 and J is TRBJ1-2; 12 bases are shared with TRBD1. Germline V gene data show CDR1 as MNHEY and CDR2 as SVGEGT. The CDR3 runs 14 residues. Trimming removed 4 bases from V and 7 bases from J; junction bases left unmatched: 4. In nucleotides, the CDR3 is TGTGCCAGCAGTTGGGACAGGGGGCGCGGTGGCTACACCTTC. This codes for CASSWDRGRGGYTF.

Here the CDR3 DNA reads TGTGCCAGCAGCGTAGTGGGCGGGTCTAGCACAGATACGCAGTATTTT. It encodes CASSVVGGSSTDTQYF. The chain recombines TRBV9 with TRBJ2-3, with a possible D match to TRBD2 (5 bases). The CDR3 consists of 16 residues. The germline V gene encodes CDR1 SGDLS and CDR2 YYNGEE. V gave up 0 bases and J gave up 0 bases, with 11 bases separating them.